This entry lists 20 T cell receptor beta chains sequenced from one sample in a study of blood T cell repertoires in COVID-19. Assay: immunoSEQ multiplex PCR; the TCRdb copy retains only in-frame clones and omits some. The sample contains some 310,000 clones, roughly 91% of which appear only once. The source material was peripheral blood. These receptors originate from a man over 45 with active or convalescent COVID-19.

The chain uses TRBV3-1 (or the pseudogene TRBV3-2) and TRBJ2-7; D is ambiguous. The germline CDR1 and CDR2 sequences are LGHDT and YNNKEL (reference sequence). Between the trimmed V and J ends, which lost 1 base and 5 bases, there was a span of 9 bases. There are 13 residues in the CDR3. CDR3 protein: CASSQASGNEQYF. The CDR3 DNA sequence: TGTGCCAGCAGCCAAGCTTCGGGTAACGAGCAGTACTTC.

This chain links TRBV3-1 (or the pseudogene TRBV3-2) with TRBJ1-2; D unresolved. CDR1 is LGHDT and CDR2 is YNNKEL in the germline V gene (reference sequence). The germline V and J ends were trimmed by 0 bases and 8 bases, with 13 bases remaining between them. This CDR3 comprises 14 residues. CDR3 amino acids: CASSQDQEGRGYTF. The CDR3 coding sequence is TGTGCCAGCAGCCAAGATCAAGAGGGCCGGGGCTACACCTTC.

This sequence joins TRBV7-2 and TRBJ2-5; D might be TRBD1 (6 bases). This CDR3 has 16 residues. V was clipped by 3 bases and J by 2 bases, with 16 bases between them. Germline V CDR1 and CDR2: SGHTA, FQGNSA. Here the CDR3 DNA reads TGTGCCAGCAGCTTCTCAGGGGTGGAATTTCAAGAGACCCAGTACTTC. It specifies CASSFSGVEFQETQYF.

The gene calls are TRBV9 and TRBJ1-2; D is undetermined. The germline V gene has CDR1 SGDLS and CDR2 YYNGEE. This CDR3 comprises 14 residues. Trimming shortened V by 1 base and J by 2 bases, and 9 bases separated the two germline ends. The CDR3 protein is CASSVLNSNYGYTF. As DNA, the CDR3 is TGTGCCAGCAGCGTACTCAACAGCAACTATGGCTACACCTTC.

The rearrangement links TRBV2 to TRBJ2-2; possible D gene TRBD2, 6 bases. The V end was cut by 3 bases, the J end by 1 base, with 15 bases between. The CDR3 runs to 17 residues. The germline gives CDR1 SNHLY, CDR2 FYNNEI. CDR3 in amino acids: CASSEGRGRRNTGELFF. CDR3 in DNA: TGTGCCAGCAGTGAGGGGCGGGGACGGAGGAACACCGGGGAGCTGTTTTTT.

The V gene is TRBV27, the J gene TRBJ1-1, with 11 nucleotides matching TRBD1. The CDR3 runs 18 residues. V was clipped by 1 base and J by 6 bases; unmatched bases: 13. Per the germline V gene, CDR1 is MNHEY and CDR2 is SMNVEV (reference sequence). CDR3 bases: TGTGCCAGCAGTTTATACGCAACAGATCCGGGACAGGGGGCTGAAGCTTTCTTT. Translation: CASSLYATDPGQGAEAFF.

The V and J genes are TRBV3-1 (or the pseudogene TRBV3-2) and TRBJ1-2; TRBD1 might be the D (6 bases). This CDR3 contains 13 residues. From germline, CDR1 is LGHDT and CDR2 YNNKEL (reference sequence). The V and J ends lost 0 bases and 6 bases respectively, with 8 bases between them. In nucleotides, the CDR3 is TGTGCCAGCAGCCAAGAACAGGGCAATGGCTACACCTTC. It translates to CASSQEQGNGYTF.

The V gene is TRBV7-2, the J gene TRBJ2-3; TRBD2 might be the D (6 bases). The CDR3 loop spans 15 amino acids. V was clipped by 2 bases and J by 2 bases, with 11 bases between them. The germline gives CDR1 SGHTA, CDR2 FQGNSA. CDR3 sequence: CASSLLGGSTDTQYF. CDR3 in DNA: TGTGCCAGCAGCTTATTGGGGGGATCCACAGATACGCAGTATTTT.

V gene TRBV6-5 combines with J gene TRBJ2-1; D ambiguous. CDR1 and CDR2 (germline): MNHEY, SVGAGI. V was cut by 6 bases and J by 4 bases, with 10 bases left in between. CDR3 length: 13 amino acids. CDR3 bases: TGTGCCAGCAGGCAGACAAGTTACAATGAGCAGTTCTTC. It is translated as CASRQTSYNEQFF.

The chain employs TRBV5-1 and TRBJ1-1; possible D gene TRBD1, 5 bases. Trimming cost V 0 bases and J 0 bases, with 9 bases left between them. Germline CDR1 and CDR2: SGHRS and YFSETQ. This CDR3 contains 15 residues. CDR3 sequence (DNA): TGCGCCAGCAGCTTGGGGACACGGATGAACACTGAAGCTTTCTTT. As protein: CASSLGTRMNTEAFF. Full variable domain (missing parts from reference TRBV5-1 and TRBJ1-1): KAGVTQTPRYLIKTRGQQVTLSCSPISGHRSVSWYQQTPGQGLQFLFEYFSETQRNKGNFPGRFSGRQFSNSRSEMNVSTLELGDSALYLCASSLGTRMNTEAFFGQGTRLTVV.

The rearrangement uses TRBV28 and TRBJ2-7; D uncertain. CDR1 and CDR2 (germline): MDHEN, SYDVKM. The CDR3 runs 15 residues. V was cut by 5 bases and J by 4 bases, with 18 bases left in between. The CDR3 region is CASSPLVLRRYEQYF. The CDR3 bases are TGTGCCAGCAGTCCTCTAGTACTAAGAAGATACGAGCAGTACTTC. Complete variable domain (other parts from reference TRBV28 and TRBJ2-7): DVKVTQSSRYLVKRTGEKVFLECVQDMDHENMFWYRQDPGLGLRLIYFSYDVKMKEKGDIPEGYSVSREKKERFSLILESASTNQTSMYLCASSPLVLRRYEQYFGPGTRLTVT.

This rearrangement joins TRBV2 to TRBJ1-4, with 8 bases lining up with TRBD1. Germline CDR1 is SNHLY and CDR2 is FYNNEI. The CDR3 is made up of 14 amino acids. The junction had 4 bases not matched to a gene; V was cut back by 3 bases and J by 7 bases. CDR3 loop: CASSEDRAGEKLFF. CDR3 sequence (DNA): TGTGCCAGCAGTGAGGACAGGGCGGGTGAAAAACTGTTTTTT.

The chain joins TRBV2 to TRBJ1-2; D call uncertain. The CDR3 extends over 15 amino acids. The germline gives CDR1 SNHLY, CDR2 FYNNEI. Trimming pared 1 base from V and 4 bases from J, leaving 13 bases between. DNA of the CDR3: TGTGCCAGCAGTGAAGAACTATGGCCCCTCTATGGCTACACCTTC. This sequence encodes CASSEELWPLYGYTF.

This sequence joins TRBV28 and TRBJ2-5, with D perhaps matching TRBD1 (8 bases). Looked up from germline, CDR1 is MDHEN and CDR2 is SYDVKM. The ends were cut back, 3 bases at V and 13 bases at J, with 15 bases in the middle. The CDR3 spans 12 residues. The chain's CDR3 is CASSFEQGGMYF. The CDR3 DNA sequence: TGTGCCAGCAGTTTTGAACAGGGGGGGATGTACTTC.

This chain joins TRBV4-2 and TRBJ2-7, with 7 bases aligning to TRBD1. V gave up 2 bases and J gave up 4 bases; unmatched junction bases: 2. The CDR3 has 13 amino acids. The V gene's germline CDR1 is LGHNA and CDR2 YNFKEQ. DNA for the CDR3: TGTGCCAGCAGCCAATTCAGGGGGTACGAGCAGTACTTC. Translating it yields CASSQFRGYEQYF.

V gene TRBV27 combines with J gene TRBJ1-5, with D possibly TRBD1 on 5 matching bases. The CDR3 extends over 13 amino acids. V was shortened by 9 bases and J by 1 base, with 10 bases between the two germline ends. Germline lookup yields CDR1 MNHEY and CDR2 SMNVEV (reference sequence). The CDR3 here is CASARGSNQPQHF. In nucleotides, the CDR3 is TGTGCCAGTGCCCGGGGGAGCAATCAGCCCCAGCATTTT.

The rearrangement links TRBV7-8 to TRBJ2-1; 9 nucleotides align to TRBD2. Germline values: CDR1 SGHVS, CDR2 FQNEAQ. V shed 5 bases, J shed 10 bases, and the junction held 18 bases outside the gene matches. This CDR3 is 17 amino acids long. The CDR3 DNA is TGTGCCAGCAGCCAGGCCCGGTTTAGCGGGGGCCTTAAGGAGCAGTTCTTC. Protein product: CASSQARFSGGLKEQFF.

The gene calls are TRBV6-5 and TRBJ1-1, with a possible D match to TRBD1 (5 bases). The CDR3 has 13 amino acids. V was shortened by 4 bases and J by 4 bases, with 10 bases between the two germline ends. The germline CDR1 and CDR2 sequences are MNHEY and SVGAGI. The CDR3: CASSSLGGTEAFF. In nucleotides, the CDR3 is TGTGCCAGCAGTTCCCTGGGGGGCACTGAAGCTTTCTTT.

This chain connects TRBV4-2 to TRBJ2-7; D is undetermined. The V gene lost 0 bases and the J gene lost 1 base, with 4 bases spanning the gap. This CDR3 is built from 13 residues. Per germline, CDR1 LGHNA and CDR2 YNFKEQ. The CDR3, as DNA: TGTGCCAGCAGCCAAGACAGATCCTACGAGCAGTACTTC. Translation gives CASSQDRSYEQYF.

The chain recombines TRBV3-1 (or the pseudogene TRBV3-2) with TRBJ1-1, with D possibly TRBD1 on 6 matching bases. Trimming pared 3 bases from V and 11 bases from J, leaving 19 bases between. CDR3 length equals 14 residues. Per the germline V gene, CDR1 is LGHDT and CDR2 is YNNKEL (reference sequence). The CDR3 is CASSQSEVQGEAFF. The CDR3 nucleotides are TGTGCCAGCAGCCAGTCGGAGGTACAGGGTGAGGCTTTCTTT.